A single sample is the source of the 13 T cell receptor beta chains below, sequenced in a study of lymphopenia after photon versus proton radiotherapy. Clones were read by immunoSEQ multiplex PCR, and TCRdb kept only the in-frame ones, dropping some. Of approximately 58,000 clones listed, about 86% were seen once; the top ten hold 29%. The sample was peripheral blood, taken from a patient treated with photon-based radiotherapy. These receptors originate from a man aged 45-65 years with gastric cancer.

J is TRBJ2-1 and V is TRBV5-5; maybe TRBD1 (5 bases). The CDR3 totals 15 residues. CDR1 SGHKS and CDR2 YYEKEE come from the germline V gene (reference sequence). The germline V and J ends were trimmed by 2 bases and 9 bases, with 18 bases remaining between them. Here the CDR3 reads CASSLRTSAFVEQFF. The CDR3, as DNA: TGTGCCAGCAGCTTAAGGACAAGTGCCTTCGTTGAGCAGTTCTTC.

The chain couples TRBV5-5 to TRBJ2-6; D may be TRBD1 (6 bases). Germline CDR1 and CDR2: SGHKS and YYEKEE (reference sequence). Trimming removed 4 bases at V and 2 bases at J, with 10 bases between. The CDR3 is 15 residues long. CDR3 protein: CASSAAGAGANVLTF. The CDR3 DNA reads TGTGCCAGCAGCGCTGCAGGGGCTGGGGCCAACGTCCTGACTTTC.

V is TRBV5-5 and J is TRBJ2-7; a weak D match, TRBD2 (5 bases). V was clipped by 2 bases and J by 4 bases, with 10 bases between them. Germline CDR1 and CDR2: SGHKS and YYEKEE (reference sequence). CDR3 size: 13 residues. Here the CDR3 reads CASSLSEGYEQYF. CDR3 bases: TGTGCCAGCAGCTTAAGCGAGGGTTACGAGCAGTACTTC. The variable domain in full, completed from reference TRBV5-5 and TRBJ2-7, reads DAGVTQSPTHLIKTRGQQVTLRCSPISGHKSVSWYQQVLGQGPQFIFQYYEKEERGRGNFPDRFSARQFPNYSSELNVNALLLGDSALYLCASSLSEGYEQYFGPGTRLTVT.

V gene TRBV7-9 combines with J gene TRBJ1-1; 7 nucleotides align to TRBD1. Per germline, CDR1 SEHNR and CDR2 FQNEAQ (reference sequence). Trimming cost V 5 bases and J 10 bases; bases outside gene matches: 7. There are 12 residues in the CDR3. The CDR3 loop reads CASSVMTGPAFF. DNA of the CDR3: TGTGCCAGCAGCGTAATGACAGGGCCAGCTTTCTTT.

As to this clone: One end of the junction is discordant with germline, which a read error may explain. The chain employs TRBV19 and TRBJ2-1; 11 bases align to TRBD2. Germline CDR1 and CDR2: LNHDA and SQIVND (reference sequence). This CDR3 contains 12 residues. The CDR3 DNA follows: TGTGCCAGTCCAACTAGCGGGAGTGAGAAGTTCTTC. Amino acids: CASPTSGSEKFF.

V usage is TRBV6-6 and J usage is TRBJ1-2, with 7 bases that match TRBD1. Germline lookup yields CDR1 MNHNY and CDR2 SVGAGI (reference sequence). The V and J ends lost 5 bases and 5 bases, in that order; junction bases with no gene match: 5. This CDR3 is built from 13 residues. In DNA form, the CDR3 reads TGTGCCAGCAGTCTACAGGGGCTTTATGGCTACACCTTC. This gives the protein CASSLQGLYGYTF.

The chain carries TRBV5-5 and TRBJ1-1; D is undetermined. This CDR3 spans 13 amino acids. Trimming stripped 0 bases from V and 11 bases from J, with 14 bases between. Germline-derived CDR1 and CDR2 are SGHKS and YYEKEE (reference sequence). Written as DNA, the CDR3 is TGTGCCAGCAGCTTGGAATACTCTGGCTGGGCTTTCTTT. This gives the protein CASSLEYSGWAFF.

The sample holds many counts of this clone. The chain joins TRBV15 to TRBJ1-2; maybe TRBD1 (5 bases). This CDR3 is 15 amino acids long. Per germline, CDR1 LNHNV and CDR2 YYDKDF (reference sequence). V lost 1 base and J 4 bases, leaving 13 bases between the germline ends. The CDR3 DNA follows: TGTGCCACCAGCAGAGGGGGACCGGACGGCTATGGCTACACCTTC. It translates to CATSRGGPDGYGYTF.

This sequence joins TRBV6-6 and TRBJ1-2; 7 bases are shared with TRBD1. Germline-derived CDR1 and CDR2 are MNHNY and SVGAGI (reference sequence). The CDR3 is 14 amino acids. J gave up 7 bases and V 0 bases, and 5 bases lay outside the gene matches. The CDR3 spells CASSYSPDRSGYTF. The CDR3 region has the DNA TGTGCCAGCAGTTACTCACCGGACAGGTCTGGCTACACCTTC.

This clone was seen a handful of times. This chain joins TRBV7-2 and TRBJ2-2; 11 nucleotides line up with TRBD2. The CDR3 totals 17 residues. Germline V CDR1 and CDR2: SGHTA, FQGNSA. Germline trimming cut 5 bases from V and 0 bases from J; bases unmatched to any gene: 5. As DNA, the CDR3 is TGTGCCAGCAGCCCGTGGACTAGCGGGCCGAACACCGGGGAGCTGTTTTTT. It codes for CASSPWTSGPNTGELFF.

The chain combines TRBV19 with TRBJ2-3; the D gene is possibly TRBD2 (5 bases). In germline, CDR1 is LNHDA, CDR2 SQIVND (reference sequence). This CDR3 region has 13 residues. V lost 4 bases, J lost 6 bases, and 11 bases lay in between. In DNA, the CDR3 is TGTGCCAGTAGTACCGGGGAATGGGATACGCAGTATTTT. This sequence encodes CASSTGEWDTQYF.

This chain uses TRBV7-8 with TRBJ2-2, with D possibly TRBD2 on 6 matching bases. The CDR3 sequence is 14 residues long. V lost 1 base and J 3 bases, leaving 6 bases between the germline ends. From germline, CDR1 is SGHVS and CDR2 FQNEAQ. In DNA, the CDR3 is TGTGCCAGCAGCTTAGGACTAGACACCGGGGAGCTGTTTTTT. Protein product: CASSLGLDTGELFF.

As DNA, the CDR3 is TGTGCCAGTAGTCCTGGGGCCAGTTGGGGCTCGGACGAGCAGTACTTC. Amino acids: CASSPGASWGSDEQYF. J is TRBJ2-7 and V is TRBV19, with TRBD1 as a possible D gene (5 bases). The CDR3 spans 16 residues. The germline gives CDR1 LNHDA, CDR2 SQIVND (reference sequence). V was trimmed by 5 bases and J by 5 bases, leaving 22 bases between them.